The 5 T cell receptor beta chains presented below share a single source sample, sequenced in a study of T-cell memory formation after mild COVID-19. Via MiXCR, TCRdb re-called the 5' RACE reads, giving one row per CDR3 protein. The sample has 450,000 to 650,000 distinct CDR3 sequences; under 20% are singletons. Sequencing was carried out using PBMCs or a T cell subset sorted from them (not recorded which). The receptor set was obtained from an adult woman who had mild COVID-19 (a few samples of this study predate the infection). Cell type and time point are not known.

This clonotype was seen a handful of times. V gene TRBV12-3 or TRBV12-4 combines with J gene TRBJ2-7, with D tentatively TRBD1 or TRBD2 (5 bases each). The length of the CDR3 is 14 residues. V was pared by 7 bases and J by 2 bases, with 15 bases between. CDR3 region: CASTLLGDPYEQYF. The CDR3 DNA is TGTGCCAGCACCCTTTTGGGGGATCCCTACGAGCAGTACTTC.

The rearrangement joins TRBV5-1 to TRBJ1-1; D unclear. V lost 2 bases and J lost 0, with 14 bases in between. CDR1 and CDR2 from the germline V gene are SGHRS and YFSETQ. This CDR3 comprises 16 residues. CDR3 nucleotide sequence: TGCGCCAGCAGCTTTGTGTTCAGTACCATGAACACTGAAGCTTTCTTT. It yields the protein CASSFVFSTMNTEAFF.

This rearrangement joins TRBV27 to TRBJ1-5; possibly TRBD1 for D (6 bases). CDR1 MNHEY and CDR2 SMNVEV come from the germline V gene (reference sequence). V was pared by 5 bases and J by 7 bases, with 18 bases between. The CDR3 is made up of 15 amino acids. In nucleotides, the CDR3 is TGTGCCAGCAGTCGGCTTTGGGGGGGCGAGCAGCCCCAGCATTTT. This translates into CASSRLWGGEQPQHF.

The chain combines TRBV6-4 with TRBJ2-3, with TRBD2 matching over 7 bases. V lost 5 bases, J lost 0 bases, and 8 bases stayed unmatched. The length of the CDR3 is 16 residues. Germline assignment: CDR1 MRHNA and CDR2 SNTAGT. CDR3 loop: CASSLRAGLSTDTQYF. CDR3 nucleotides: TGTGCCAGCAGTCTAAGAGCGGGGCTAAGCACAGATACGCAGTATTTT.

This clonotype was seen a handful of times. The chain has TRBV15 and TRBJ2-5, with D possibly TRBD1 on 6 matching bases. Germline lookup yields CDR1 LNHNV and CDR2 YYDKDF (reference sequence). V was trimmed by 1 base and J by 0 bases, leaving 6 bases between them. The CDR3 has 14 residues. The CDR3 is CATSRGQDQETQYF. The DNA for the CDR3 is TGTGCCACCAGCAGAGGACAGGACCAAGAGACCCAGTACTTC.